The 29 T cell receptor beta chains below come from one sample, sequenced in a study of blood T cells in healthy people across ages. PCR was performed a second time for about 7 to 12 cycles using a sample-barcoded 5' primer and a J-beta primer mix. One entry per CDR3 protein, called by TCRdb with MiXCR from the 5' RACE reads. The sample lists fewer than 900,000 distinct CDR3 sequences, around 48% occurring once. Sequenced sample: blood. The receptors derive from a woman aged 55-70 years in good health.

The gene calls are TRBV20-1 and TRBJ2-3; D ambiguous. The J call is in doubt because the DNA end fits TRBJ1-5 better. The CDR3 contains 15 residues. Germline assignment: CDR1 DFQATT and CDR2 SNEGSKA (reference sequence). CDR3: CSARTFLGSGQPQHF. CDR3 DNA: TGCAGTGCTAGAACATTCCTAGGTAGCGGGCAGCCCCAGCATTTT.

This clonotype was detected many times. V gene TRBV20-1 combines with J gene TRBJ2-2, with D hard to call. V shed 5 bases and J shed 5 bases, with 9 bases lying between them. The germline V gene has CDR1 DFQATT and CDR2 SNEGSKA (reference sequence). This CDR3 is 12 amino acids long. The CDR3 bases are TGCAGTGCTGCAGACTTGACCGGGGAGCTGTTTTTT. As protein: CSAADLTGELFF.

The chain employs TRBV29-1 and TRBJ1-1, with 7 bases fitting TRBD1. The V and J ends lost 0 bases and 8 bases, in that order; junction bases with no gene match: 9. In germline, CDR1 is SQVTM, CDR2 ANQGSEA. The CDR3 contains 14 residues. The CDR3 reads CSVEDPRTGSEAFF. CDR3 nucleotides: TGCAGCGTTGAAGATCCTAGGACAGGAAGCGAAGCTTTCTTT.

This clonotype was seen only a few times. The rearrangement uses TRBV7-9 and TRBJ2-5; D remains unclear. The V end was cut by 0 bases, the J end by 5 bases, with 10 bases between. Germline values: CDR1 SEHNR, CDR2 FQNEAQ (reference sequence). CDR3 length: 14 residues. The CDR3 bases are TGTGCCAGCAGCTTAGCGAAAGGGTCGGAGACCCAGTACTTC. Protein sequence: CASSLAKGSETQYF.

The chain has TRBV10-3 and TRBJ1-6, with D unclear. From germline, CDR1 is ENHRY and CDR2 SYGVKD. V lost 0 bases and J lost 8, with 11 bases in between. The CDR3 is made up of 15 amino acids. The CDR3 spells CAISESEDGYSPLHF. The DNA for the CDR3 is TGTGCCATCAGTGAGTCGGAGGACGGATATTCACCCCTCCACTTT.

The CDR3 region has the DNA TGTGCCAGCAGTTCGGAGGACACCAAGTACTATGGCTACACCTTC. The encoded protein is CASSSEDTKYYGYTF. J is TRBJ1-2 and V is TRBV28; TRBD1 is a possible D gene (5 bases). This CDR3 has 15 amino acids. Germline V CDR1 and CDR2: MDHEN, SYDVKM. V lost 4 bases and J 3 bases, leaving 15 bases between the germline ends.

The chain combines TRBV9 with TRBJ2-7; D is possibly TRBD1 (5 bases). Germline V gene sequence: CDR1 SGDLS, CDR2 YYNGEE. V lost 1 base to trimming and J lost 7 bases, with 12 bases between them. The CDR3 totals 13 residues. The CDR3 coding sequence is TGTGCCAGCAGCGTAACACCCAGGGATGAGCAGTACTTC. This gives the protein CASSVTPRDEQYF.

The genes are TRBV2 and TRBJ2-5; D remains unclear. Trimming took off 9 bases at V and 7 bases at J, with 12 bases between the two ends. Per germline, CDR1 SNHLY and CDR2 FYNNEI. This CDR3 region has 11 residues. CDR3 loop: CASSILGTQYF. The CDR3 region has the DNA TGTGCCAGTAGTATCTTGGGGACCCAGTACTTC.

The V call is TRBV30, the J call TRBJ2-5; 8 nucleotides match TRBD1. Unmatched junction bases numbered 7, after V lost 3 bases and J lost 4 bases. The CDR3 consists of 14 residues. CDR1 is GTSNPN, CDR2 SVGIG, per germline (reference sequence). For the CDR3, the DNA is TGTGCCTGGAGCCTAGGACAGGGCGGAGAGACCCAGTACTTC. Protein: CAWSLGQGGETQYF.

DNA for the CDR3: TGTGCCAGCTCTAGGTCGGGAGGTAACACTGAAGCTTTCTTT. As protein: CASSRSGGNTEAFF. The chain recombines TRBV4-2 with TRBJ1-1; D gene unclear. CDR1 and CDR2 from the germline V gene are LGHNA and YNFKEQ. With 8 bases removed from V and 2 bases from J, the gap between germline ends came to 15 bases. The CDR3 runs to 14 residues.

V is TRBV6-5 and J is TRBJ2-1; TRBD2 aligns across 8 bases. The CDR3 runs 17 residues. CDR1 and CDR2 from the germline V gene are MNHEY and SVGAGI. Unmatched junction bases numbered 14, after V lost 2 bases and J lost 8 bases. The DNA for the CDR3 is TGTGCCAGCAGTTACGGAACTAGCGGCATCAGTGGCGATGAGCAGTTCTTC. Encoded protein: CASSYGTSGISGDEQFF.

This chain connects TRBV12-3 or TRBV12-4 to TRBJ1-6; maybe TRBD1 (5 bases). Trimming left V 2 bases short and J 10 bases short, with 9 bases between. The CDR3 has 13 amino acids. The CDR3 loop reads CASSLQGNSPLHF. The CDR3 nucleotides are TGTGCCAGCAGTTTACAGGGAAACTCACCCCTCCACTTT.

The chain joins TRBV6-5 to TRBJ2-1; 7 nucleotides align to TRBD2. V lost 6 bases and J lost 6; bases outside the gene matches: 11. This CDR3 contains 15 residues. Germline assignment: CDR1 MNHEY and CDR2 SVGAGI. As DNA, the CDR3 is TGTGCCAGCAGCCCCCAGGGACTAACGGGCAATGAGCAGTTCTTC. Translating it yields CASSPQGLTGNEQFF.

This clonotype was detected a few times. The chain's CDR3 is CSATILAYQSYEQYF. For the CDR3, the DNA is TGCAGTGCGACCATCCTAGCGTACCAGTCCTACGAGCAGTACTTC. V gene TRBV20-1 combines with J gene TRBJ2-7; D perhaps matches TRBD2 (6 bases). Trimming took 6 bases from V and 1 from J, leaving 19 bases between them. This CDR3 is 15 amino acids long. In germline, CDR1 is DFQATT, CDR2 SNEGSKA (reference sequence).

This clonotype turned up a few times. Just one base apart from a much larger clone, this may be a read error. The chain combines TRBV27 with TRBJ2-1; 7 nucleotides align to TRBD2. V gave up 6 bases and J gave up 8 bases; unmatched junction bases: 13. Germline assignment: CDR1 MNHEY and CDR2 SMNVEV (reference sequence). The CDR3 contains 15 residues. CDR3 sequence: CASRESRGGSHEQFF. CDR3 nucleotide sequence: TGTGCCAGCAGAGAAAGCCGGGGCGGGAGCCATGAGCAGTTCTTC.

The CDR3 sequence: CASSSALAGGRNEQFF. CDR3 nucleotide sequence: TGTGCCAGCAGCTCAGCCCTAGCGGGAGGGCGGAATGAGCAGTTCTTC. The chain recombines TRBV7-3 with TRBJ2-1, with 12 bases fitting TRBD2. CDR1 and CDR2 (germline): SGHTA, FQGTGA. V lost 4 bases, J lost 7 bases, and 8 bases stayed unmatched. This CDR3 has 16 amino acids.

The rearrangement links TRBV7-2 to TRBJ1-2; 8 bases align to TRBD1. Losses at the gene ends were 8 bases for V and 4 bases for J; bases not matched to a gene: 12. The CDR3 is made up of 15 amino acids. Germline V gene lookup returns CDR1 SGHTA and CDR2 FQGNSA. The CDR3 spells CASGPRQGNSYGYTF. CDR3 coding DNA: TGTGCCAGCGGCCCGAGACAGGGGAACAGCTATGGCTACACCTTC.

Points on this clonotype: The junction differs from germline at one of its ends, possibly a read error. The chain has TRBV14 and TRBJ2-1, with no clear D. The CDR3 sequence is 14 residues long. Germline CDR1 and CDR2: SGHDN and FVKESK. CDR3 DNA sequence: TGTGCTAGCAGCCAGAGCCAGATGGGCGATGAGCAGTTCTTC. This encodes CASSQSQMGDEQFF.

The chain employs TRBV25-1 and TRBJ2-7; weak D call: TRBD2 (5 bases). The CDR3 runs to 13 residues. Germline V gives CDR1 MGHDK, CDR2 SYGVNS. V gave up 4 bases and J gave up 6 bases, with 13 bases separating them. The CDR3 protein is CASSGTVRGEQYF. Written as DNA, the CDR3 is TGTGCCAGCAGTGGGACTGTCCGGGGCGAGCAGTACTTC.

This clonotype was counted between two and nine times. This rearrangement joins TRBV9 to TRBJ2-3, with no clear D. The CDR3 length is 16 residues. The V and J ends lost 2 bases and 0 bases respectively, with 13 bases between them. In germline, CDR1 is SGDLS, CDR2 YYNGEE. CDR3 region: CASSVGKGLSTDTQYF. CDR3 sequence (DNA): TGTGCCAGCAGCGTTGGGAAGGGTCTGAGCACAGATACGCAGTATTTT.

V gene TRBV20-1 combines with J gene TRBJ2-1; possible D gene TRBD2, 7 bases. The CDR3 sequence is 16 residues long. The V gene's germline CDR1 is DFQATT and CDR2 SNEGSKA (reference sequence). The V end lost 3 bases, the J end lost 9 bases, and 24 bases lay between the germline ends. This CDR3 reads CSARALGGGSQAEQFF. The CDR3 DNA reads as TGCAGTGCTAGGGCCCTTGGGGGCGGGAGTCAGGCTGAGCAGTTCTTC.

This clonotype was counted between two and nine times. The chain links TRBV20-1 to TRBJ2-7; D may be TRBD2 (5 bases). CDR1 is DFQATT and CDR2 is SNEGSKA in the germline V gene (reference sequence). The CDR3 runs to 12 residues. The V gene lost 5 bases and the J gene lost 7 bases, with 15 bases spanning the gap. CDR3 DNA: TGCAGTGCTGACGGGGTTAAGGAAGAGCAGTACTTC. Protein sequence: CSADGVKEEQYF.

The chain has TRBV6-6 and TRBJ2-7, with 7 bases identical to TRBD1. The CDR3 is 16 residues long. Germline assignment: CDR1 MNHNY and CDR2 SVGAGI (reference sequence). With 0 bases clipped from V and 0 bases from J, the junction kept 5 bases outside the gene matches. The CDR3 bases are TGTGCCAGCAGTTACTCGAGCAGGGGGAGCTCCTACGAGCAGTACTTC. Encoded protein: CASSYSSRGSSYEQYF.

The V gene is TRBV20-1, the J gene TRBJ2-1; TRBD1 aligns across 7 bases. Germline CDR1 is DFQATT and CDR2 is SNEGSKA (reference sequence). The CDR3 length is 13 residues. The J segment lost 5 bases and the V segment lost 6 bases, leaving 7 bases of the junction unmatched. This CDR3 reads CSAPGQWDNEQFF. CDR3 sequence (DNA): TGCAGTGCACCGGGACAGTGGGACAATGAGCAGTTCTTC.

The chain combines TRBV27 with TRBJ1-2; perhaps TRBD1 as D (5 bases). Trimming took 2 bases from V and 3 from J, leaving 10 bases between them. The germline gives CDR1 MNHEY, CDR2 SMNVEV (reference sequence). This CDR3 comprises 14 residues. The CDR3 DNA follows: TGTGCCAGCAGTTTAAACCGGGACTACTATGGCTACACCTTC. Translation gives CASSLNRDYYGYTF.

CDR3 amino acids: CASARLAGPSRETQYF. CDR3 DNA: TGTGCCAGCGCACGACTAGCGGGCCCCTCTCGCGAGACCCAGTACTTC. The chain employs TRBV6-1 and TRBJ2-5; 10 bases align to TRBD2. Germline values: CDR1 MNHNS, CDR2 SASEGT. The J segment lost 5 bases and the V segment lost 8 bases, leaving 14 bases of the junction unmatched. The CDR3 consists of 16 residues.

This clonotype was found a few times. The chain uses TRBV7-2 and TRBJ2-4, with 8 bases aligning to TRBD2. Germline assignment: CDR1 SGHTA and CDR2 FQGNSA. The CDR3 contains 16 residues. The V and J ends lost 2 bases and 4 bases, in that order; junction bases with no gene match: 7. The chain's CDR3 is CASSLSGGGRKNIQYF. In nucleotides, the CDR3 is TGTGCCAGCAGCTTATCAGGCGGGGGGAGGAAAAACATTCAGTACTTC. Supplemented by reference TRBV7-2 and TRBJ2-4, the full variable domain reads GAGVSQSPSNKVTEKGKDVELRCDPISGHTALYWYRQSLGQGLEFLIYFQGNSAPDKSGLPSDRFSAERTGGSVSTLTIQRTQQEDSAVYLCASSLSGGGRKNIQYFGAGTRLSVL.

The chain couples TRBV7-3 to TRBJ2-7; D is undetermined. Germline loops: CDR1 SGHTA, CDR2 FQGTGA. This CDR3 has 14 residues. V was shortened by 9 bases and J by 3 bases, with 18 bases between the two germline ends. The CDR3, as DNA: TGTGCCAGGAACTCCCCGAGTCCGATCTACGAGCAGTACTTC. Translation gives CARNSPSPIYEQYF.

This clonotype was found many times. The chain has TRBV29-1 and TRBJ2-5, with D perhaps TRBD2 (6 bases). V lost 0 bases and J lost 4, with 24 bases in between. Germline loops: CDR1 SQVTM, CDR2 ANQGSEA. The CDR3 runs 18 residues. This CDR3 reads CSVEDLKELLAGGETQYF. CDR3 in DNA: TGCAGCGTTGAAGATTTAAAAGAACTACTAGCTGGTGGAGAGACCCAGTACTTC. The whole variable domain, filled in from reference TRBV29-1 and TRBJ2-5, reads SAVISQKPSRDICQRGTSLTIQCQVDSQVTMMFWYRQQPGQSLTLIATANQGSEATYESGFVIDKFPISRPNLTFSTLTVSNMSPEDSSIYLCSVEDLKELLAGGETQYFGPGTRLLVL.